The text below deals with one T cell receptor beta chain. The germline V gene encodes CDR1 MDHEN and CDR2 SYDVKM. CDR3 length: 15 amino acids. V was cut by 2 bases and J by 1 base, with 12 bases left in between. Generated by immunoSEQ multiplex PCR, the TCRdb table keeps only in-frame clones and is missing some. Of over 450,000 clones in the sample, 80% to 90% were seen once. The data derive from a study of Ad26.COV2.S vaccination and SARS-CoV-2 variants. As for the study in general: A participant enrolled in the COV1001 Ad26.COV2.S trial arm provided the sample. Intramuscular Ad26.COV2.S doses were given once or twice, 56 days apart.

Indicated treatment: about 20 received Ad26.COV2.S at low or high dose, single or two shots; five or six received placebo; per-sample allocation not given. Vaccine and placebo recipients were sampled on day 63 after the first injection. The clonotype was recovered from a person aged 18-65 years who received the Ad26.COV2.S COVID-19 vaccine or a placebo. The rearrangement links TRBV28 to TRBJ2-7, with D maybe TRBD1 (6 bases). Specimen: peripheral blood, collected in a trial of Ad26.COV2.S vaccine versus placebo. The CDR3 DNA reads TGTGCCAGCAGTTTACCTTCCACAGGGTCCTACGAGCAGTACTTC. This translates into CASSLPSTGSYEQYF.